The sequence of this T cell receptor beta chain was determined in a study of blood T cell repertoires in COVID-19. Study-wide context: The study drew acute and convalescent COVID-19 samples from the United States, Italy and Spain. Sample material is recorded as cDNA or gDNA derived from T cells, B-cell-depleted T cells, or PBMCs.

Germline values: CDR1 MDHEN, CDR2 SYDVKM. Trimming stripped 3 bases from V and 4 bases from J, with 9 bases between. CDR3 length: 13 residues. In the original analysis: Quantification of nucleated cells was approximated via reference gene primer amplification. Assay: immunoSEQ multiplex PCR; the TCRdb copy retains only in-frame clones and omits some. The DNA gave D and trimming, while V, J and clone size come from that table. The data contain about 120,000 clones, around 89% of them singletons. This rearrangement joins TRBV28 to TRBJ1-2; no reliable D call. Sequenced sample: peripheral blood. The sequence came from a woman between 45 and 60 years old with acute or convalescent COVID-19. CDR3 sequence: CASSLAGFYGYTF. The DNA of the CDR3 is TGTGCCAGCAGTTTGGCGGGGTTCTATGGCTACACCTTC.